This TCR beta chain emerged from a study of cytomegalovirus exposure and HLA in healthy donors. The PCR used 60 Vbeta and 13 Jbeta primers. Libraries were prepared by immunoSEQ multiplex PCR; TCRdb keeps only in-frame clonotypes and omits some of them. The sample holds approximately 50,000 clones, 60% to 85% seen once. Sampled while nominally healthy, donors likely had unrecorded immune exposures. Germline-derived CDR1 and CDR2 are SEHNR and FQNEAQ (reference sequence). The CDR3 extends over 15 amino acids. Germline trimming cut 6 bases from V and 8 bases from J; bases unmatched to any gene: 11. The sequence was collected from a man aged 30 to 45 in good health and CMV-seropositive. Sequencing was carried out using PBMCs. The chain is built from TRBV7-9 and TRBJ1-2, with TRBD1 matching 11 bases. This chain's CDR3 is CASRDFGQGAKGYTF. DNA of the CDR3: TGTGCCAGCAGGGATTTCGGACAGGGGGCTAAAGGCTACACCTTC.